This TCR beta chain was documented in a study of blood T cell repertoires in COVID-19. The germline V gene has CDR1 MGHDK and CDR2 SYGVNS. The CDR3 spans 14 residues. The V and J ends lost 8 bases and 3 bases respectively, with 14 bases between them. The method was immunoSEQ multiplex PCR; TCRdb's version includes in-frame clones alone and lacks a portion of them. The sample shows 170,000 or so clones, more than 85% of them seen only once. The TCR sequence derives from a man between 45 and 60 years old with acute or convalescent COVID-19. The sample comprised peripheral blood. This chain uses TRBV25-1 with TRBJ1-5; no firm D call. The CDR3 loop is CASSHQVTNQPQHF. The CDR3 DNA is TGTGCCAGCTCCCATCAGGTTACCAATCAGCCCCAGCATTTT.